This T cell receptor beta chain comes out of a study of CD8 T cells in ankylosing spondylitis. The trim removed 2 bases at V and 4 bases at J, leaving 8 bases unmatched. CDR3 length: 16 amino acids. Germline V gene data show CDR1 as LGHNA and CDR2 as YSLEER. Study conclusions and caveats: Reactive arthritis synovial fluid and blood previously showed some of these motif variants. Blood of patients with ankylosing spondylitis appeared to be characterized by a TCR beta motif of roughly eight highly homologous variants.

Libraries of TCR beta came from quantitative 5'-RACE with molecular barcodes. TCRdb processed the 5' RACE reads anew with MiXCR; each CDR3 protein has one entry. The sample lists roughly 250,000 distinct CDR3 sequences; approximately 9% were seen once. This clonotype has ten or more counts. What it recognizes is unknown. Sequencing was done on a sample of blood, either unsorted or a sorted T cell fraction (not recorded which). The rearrangement links TRBV4-3 to TRBJ2-1, with 7 bases matching TRBD1. The receptor's source is a male donor with ankylosing spondylitis or in good health (not recorded which). CDR3 protein: CASSQFRDRLYNEQFF. In nucleotides, the CDR3 is TGCGCCAGCAGCCAATTCAGGGACAGACTATACAATGAGCAGTTCTTC.